This entry lists 18 T cell receptor beta chains sequenced from one sample in a study of CD8 T cells in ankylosing spondylitis. One entry per CDR3 protein results from TCRdb running MiXCR on the 5' RACE reads. Seen here are fewer than 650,000 distinct CDR3 sequences, approximately 11% observed once, and the top ten hold nearly 7%. No antigen has been identified for these receptors. Broader study findings: Ankylosing spondylitis blood appeared to be characterized by a TCR beta motif of about 8 highly homologous variants.

The sequencing input was blood, either unsorted or a sorted T cell fraction (not recorded which). Source of these receptors: a male donor with ankylosing spondylitis.

This clonotype has just a few counts. The chain couples TRBV3-1 to TRBJ2-1; possible D gene TRBD1, 6 bases. The CDR3 is 14 residues long. V gave up 3 bases and J gave up 6 bases, with 12 bases separating them. CDR1 is LGHDT, CDR2 YNNKEL, per germline (reference sequence). For the CDR3, the DNA is TGTGCCAGCAGCCAGGTCCACAGGGTCAATGAGCAGTTCTTC. Translation gives CASSQVHRVNEQFF.

Many counts were recorded for this clonotype. V and J are TRBV5-6 and TRBJ2-7; the D gene is possibly TRBD2 (5 bases). Per germline, CDR1 SGHDT and CDR2 YYEEEE. This CDR3 has 12 residues. The germline V and J ends were trimmed by 6 bases and 4 bases, with 11 bases remaining between them. CDR3 in amino acids: CASNLGEYEQYF. CDR3 in DNA: TGTGCCAGCAACCTCGGGGAGTACGAGCAGTACTTC.

This chain joins TRBV5-6 and TRBJ1-5; TRBD1 agrees at 12 bases. CDR3 length: 16 residues. The germline CDR1 and CDR2 sequences are SGHDT and YYEEEE. V was pared by 5 bases and J by 5 bases, with 8 bases of the junction left unmatched. The CDR3 is CASSRWGTGGDQPQHF. DNA of the CDR3: TGTGCCAGCAGTCGTTGGGGGACAGGGGGCGATCAGCCCCAGCATTTT.

The chain carries TRBV15 and TRBJ2-3, with 9 bases matching TRBD1. J lost 3 bases, V lost 1 base, and 2 bases had no gene match. Germline CDR1 LNHNV, CDR2 YYDKDF (reference sequence). The CDR3 is 15 amino acids. The CDR3 loop is CATSRGGTGTDTQYF. The CDR3 DNA follows: TGTGCCACCAGCAGAGGGGGGACAGGGACAGATACGCAGTATTTT. Full variable domain (outside the CDR3, taken from reference TRBV15 and TRBJ2-3): DAMVIQNPRYQVTQFGKPVTLSCSQTLNHNVMYWYQQKSSQAPKLLFHYYDKDFNNEADTPDNFQSRRPNTSFCFLDIRSPGLGDTAMYLCATSRGGTGTDTQYFGPGTRLTVL.

This clonotype was observed a handful of times. V gene TRBV29-1 combines with J gene TRBJ1-1; no definite D call. Germline CDR1 reads SQVTM; CDR2 reads ANQGSEA. V dropped 4 bases and J dropped 5 bases, with 8 bases sitting between them. CDR3 length: 11 amino acids. The CDR3 loop reads CSVGPRTEAFF. As DNA, the CDR3 is TGCAGCGTTGGCCCCCGGACTGAAGCTTTCTTT.

The rearrangement uses TRBV2 and TRBJ1-5; tentatively, D is TRBD1 (6 bases). Trimming removed 5 bases at V and 7 bases at J, with 12 bases between. Germline lookup yields CDR1 SNHLY and CDR2 FYNNEI. The CDR3 runs 13 residues. The CDR3 is CASSIQGAQPQHF. The CDR3 region has the DNA TGTGCCAGCAGTATACAGGGAGCCCAGCCCCAGCATTTT.

The chain links TRBV19 to TRBJ1-4; D gene unclear. V dropped 11 bases and J dropped 0 bases, with 10 bases sitting between them. The CDR3 runs to 13 residues. The germline CDR1 and CDR2 sequences are LNHDA and SQIVND (reference sequence). The CDR3 DNA follows: TGTGCCTCCGCGGGCACAACTAATGAAAAACTGTTTTTT. It is translated as CASAGTTNEKLFF. The full variable domain, completed using reference TRBV19 and TRBJ1-4, is DGGITQSPKYLFRKEGQNVTLSCEQNLNHDAMYWYRQDPGQGLRLIYYSQIVNDFQKGDIAEGYSVSREKKESFPLTVTSAQKNPTAFYLCASAGTTNEKLFFGSGTQLSVL.

There are many counts of this clonotype. The V and J genes are TRBV4-1 and TRBJ2-5; the match to TRBD2 covers 10 bases. The V segment lost 2 bases and the J segment 3 bases; nucleotides outside the gene matches: 9. Germline-derived CDR1 and CDR2 are MGHRA and YSYEKL. The CDR3 runs 17 residues. DNA of the CDR3: TGCGCCAGCAGCCAAAAACCCTCAGCGGGAGGGGAAGAGACCCAGTACTTC. This gives the protein CASSQKPSAGGEETQYF.

This clonotype was observed many times. The chain has TRBV12-3 or TRBV12-4 and TRBJ2-2; 9 bases match TRBD2. The CDR3 covers 14 residues. With V trimmed by 5 bases and J by 5 bases, 3 bases remained unmatched. The CDR3 here is CASSPSGTTGELFF. In DNA form, the CDR3 reads TGTGCCAGCAGTCCTAGCGGGACGACCGGGGAGCTGTTTTTT.

This CDR3 reads CSASVLRGNQPQHF. The CDR3 region has the DNA TGCAGTGCTAGCGTTCTTAGGGGCAATCAGCCCCAGCATTTT. This sequence joins TRBV20-1 and TRBJ1-5; unclear D gene. Germline CDR1 DFQATT, CDR2 SNEGSKA (reference sequence). The CDR3 length is 14 residues. V was clipped by 3 bases and J by 2 bases, with 11 bases between them.

This clonotype occurred a few times. V and J are TRBV12-3 or TRBV12-4 and TRBJ2-6; no reliable D call. The V and J ends lost 2 bases and 1 base respectively, with 6 bases between them. This CDR3 region has 15 residues. The CDR3 DNA reads as TGTGCCAGCAGTTTAATGTTTTCTGGGGCCAACGTCCTGACTTTC. Translating it yields CASSLMFSGANVLTF.

At least ten counts were recorded for this clonotype. The CDR3 bases are TGCAGCGTTTCGGACAGACTAAGCTCCTACGAGCAGTACTTC. Translated, it gives CSVSDRLSSYEQYF. This chain connects TRBV29-1 to TRBJ2-7; tentatively, D is TRBD1 (6 bases). The V end was cut by 5 bases, the J end by 0 bases, with 14 bases between. The germline gives CDR1 SQVTM, CDR2 ANQGSEA. The CDR3 has 14 amino acids.

This clonotype has just a few counts. The CDR3 here is CAISGESSYEQYF. Written as DNA, the CDR3 is TGTGCCATCAGTGGGGAGAGCTCCTACGAGCAGTACTTC. The chain recombines TRBV10-3 with TRBJ2-7; tentative D call: TRBD2 (5 bases). Germline V gene sequence: CDR1 ENHRY, CDR2 SYGVKD. V lost 4 bases and J 0 bases, leaving 7 bases between the germline ends. This CDR3 contains 13 residues.

This clonotype has a count of ten or more. This chain uses TRBV10-3 with TRBJ2-5, with 8 bases matching TRBD2. CDR1 is ENHRY and CDR2 is SYGVKD in the germline V gene. This CDR3 region has 18 residues. V lost 0 bases to trimming and J lost 1 base; unmatched junction nucleotides: 10. This CDR3 is CAISESMSGRGTQETQYF. The DNA of the CDR3 is TGTGCCATCAGTGAGTCCATGAGCGGGAGAGGCACCCAAGAGACCCAGTACTTC.

The chain combines TRBV7-2 with TRBJ1-6; a weak D match, TRBD1 (5 bases). V lost 2 bases and J lost 8, with 13 bases in between. This CDR3 is 15 amino acids long. Germline CDR1 is SGHTA and CDR2 is FQGNSA. This CDR3 reads CASSLIRRRDSPLHF. CDR3 sequence (DNA): TGTGCCAGCAGCTTAATTCGGCGCAGGGATTCACCCCTCCACTTT.

This clonotype has only a few counts. The chain recombines TRBV3-1 with TRBJ2-7; 7 bases agree with TRBD1. Looked up from germline, CDR1 is LGHDT and CDR2 is YNNKEL (reference sequence). This CDR3 has 15 residues. V gave up 1 base and J gave up 6 bases; unmatched junction bases: 9. The CDR3, as DNA: TGTGCCAGCAGCCAAGCGTCTGACAGGGTACTCGAGCAGTACTTC. It specifies CASSQASDRVLEQYF.

Only a few counts were recorded for this clonotype. This sequence joins TRBV19 and TRBJ2-2, with no clear D. CDR1 is LNHDA, CDR2 SQIVND, per germline (reference sequence). The CDR3 extends over 13 amino acids. Trimming cost V 1 base and J 3 bases, with 3 bases left between them. CDR3 sequence (DNA): TGTGCCAGTAGTATAGGGTACACCGGGGAGCTGTTTTTT. It is translated as CASSIGYTGELFF. The full variable domain, completed using reference TRBV19 and TRBJ2-2, is DGGITQSPKYLFRKEGQNVTLSCEQNLNHDAMYWYRQDPGQGLRLIYYSQIVNDFQKGDIAEGYSVSREKKESFPLTVTSAQKNPTAFYLCASSIGYTGELFFGEGSRLTVL.

The sample holds a few counts of this clonotype. V usage is TRBV20-1 and J usage is TRBJ2-2; TRBD2 is a possible D gene (6 bases). V was shortened by 3 bases and J by 8 bases, with 19 bases between the two germline ends. The V gene's germline CDR1 is DFQATT and CDR2 SNEGSKA (reference sequence). This CDR3 has 15 amino acids. The CDR3 sequence: CSASLRAGTGGELFF. The CDR3 coding sequence is TGCAGTGCTAGTCTGCGTGCGGGAACGGGGGGGGAGCTGTTTTTT.